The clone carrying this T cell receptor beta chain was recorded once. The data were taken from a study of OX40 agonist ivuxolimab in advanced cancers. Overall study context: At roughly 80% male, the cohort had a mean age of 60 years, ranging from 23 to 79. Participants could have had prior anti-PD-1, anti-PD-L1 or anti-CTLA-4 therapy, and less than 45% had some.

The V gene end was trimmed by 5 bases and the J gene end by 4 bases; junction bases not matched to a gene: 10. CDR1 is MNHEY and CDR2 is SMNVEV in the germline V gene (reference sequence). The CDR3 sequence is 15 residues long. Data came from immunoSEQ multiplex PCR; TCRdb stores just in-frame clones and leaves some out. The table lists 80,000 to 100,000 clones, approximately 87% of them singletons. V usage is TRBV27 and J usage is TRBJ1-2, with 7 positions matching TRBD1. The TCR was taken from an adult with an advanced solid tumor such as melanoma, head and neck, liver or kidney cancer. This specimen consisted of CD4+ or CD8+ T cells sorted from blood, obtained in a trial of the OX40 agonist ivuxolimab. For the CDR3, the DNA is TGTGCCAGCAGTCTCTCCACAGGGGCGCTCTATGGCTACACCTTC. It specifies CASSLSTGALYGYTF.